The rows below give T cell receptor beta chains drawn from one sample of a study of blood T cell repertoires in COVID-19. Produced via immunoSEQ multiplex PCR; TCRdb's table is partial and in-frame only. This repertoire shows about 300,000 clones, approximately 83% found once; its top ten account for about 2%. The source material was PBMCs or T cells enriched from blood (not recorded which). The receptors shown here come from a man aged 30-40 years who had recovered from COVID-19. CDR3s include the opening cysteine and the closing phenylalanine or tryptophan. A D gene is named only where the DNA matches it firmly. Clone sizes are given selectively: once, few, many, or a class where the clone is expanded.

d_call: TRBD2
clone_size: .
j_call: TRBJ2-3
v_call: TRBV19
cdr3_aa: CASSIGGGSGDTQYF
cdr3_nt: TGTGCCAGTAGTATAGGCGGGGGGTCGGGAGATACGCAGTATTTT

d_call: .
clone_size: .
j_call: TRBJ2-1
v_call: TRBV5-1
cdr3_aa: CASSGTRTYNEQFF
cdr3_nt: TGCGCCAGCAGCGGAACTAGGACCTACAATGAGCAGTTCTTC

d_call: .
clone_size: once
j_call: TRBJ1-1
v_call: TRBV6-1
cdr3_aa: CASSEGGVNREAFF
cdr3_nt: TGTGCCAGCAGTGAAGGGGGTGTTAACAGGGAAGCTTTCTTT

d_call: TRBD1
clone_size: .
j_call: TRBJ2-1
v_call: TRBV5-1
cdr3_aa: CASSLEGDSYNEQFF
cdr3_nt: TGCGCCAGCAGCTTGGAAGGGGACAGCTACAATGAGCAGTTCTTC

d_call: TRBD1
clone_size: .
j_call: TRBJ1-2
v_call: TRBV27
cdr3_aa: CASSERDSINYGYTF
cdr3_nt: TGTGCCAGCAGTGAACGGGACAGTATTAACTATGGCTACACCTTC

d_call: .
clone_size: .
j_call: TRBJ2-7
v_call: TRBV7-2
cdr3_aa: CASSLFWGLGNEQYF
cdr3_nt: TGTGCCAGCAGCTTATTTTGGGGGCTAGGGAACGAGCAGTACTTC

d_call: TRBD1
clone_size: .
j_call: TRBJ1-5
v_call: TRBV19
cdr3_aa: CASSIGTVYSNQPQHF
cdr3_nt: TGTGCCAGTAGCATCGGGACAGTCTATAGCAATCAGCCCCAGCATTTT

d_call: .
clone_size: .
j_call: TRBJ1-1
v_call: TRBV10-3
cdr3_aa: CAISRQPGDNTEAFF
cdr3_nt: TGTGCCATCAGCCGTCAGCCGGGGGATAACACTGAAGCTTTCTTT

d_call: .
clone_size: .
j_call: TRBJ1-2
v_call: TRBV5-1
cdr3_aa: CASSPATGGGYGYTF
cdr3_nt: TGCGCCAGCAGCCCCGCTACGGGGGGGGGCTATGGCTACACCTTC

d_call: .
clone_size: .
j_call: TRBJ2-5
v_call: TRBV5-1
cdr3_aa: CASSLGRRQETQYF
cdr3_nt: TGCGCCAGCAGCTTGGGTCGGAGGCAAGAGACCCAGTACTTC

d_call: TRBD1
clone_size: .
j_call: TRBJ1-5
v_call: TRBV6-5
cdr3_aa: CASSYSDRGGQPQHF
cdr3_nt: TGTGCCAGCAGTTACTCGGACAGGGGAGGCCAGCCCCAGCATTTT

d_call: TRBD1
clone_size: .
j_call: TRBJ1-2
v_call: TRBV9
cdr3_aa: CASSVRMGDRGARGSSGRNYGYTF
cdr3_nt: TGTGCCAGCAGCGTGAGAATGGGTGACAGGGGCGCGCGGGGGAGCTCAGGACGGAACTATGGCTACACCTTC

d_call: .
clone_size: .
j_call: TRBJ1-6
v_call: TRBV7-8
cdr3_aa: CASSPYNSPLHF
cdr3_nt: TGTGCCAGCAGCCCGTATAATTCACCCCTCCACTTT

d_call: .
clone_size: .
j_call: TRBJ1-6
v_call: TRBV11-2
cdr3_aa: CASSLVRGPSPLHF
cdr3_nt: TGTGCCAGCAGCTTAGTTAGGGGTCCTTCACCCCTCCACTTT

d_call: TRBD1
clone_size: .
j_call: TRBJ2-3
v_call: TRBV27
cdr3_aa: CASSSQGDHSGAQYF
cdr3_nt: TGTGCCAGCAGTTCCCAGGGGGACCACAGTGGGGCGCAGTATTTT

d_call: .
clone_size: .
j_call: TRBJ1-4
v_call: TRBV6-1
cdr3_aa: CASSEGVGREKLFF
cdr3_nt: TGTGCCAGCAGTGAAGGGGTGGGCAGAGAAAAACTGTTTTTT

d_call: .
clone_size: .
j_call: TRBJ1-2
v_call: TRBV7-9
cdr3_aa: CASSLAGGNGYTF
cdr3_nt: TGTGCCAGCAGCTTAGCGGGAGGTAATGGCTACACCTTC

d_call: TRBD1
clone_size: once
j_call: TRBJ1-4
v_call: TRBV4-1
cdr3_aa: CASSQGGQPGEKLFF
cdr3_nt: TGCGCCAGCAGCCAAGGGGGACAGCCTGGTGAAAAACTGTTTTTT

d_call: .
clone_size: .
j_call: TRBJ2-7
v_call: TRBV30
cdr3_aa: CAWRGGGRKIPYYEQYF
cdr3_nt: TGTGCCTGGAGAGGGGGGGGCCGAAAGATTCCTTACTACGAGCAGTACTTC

d_call: TRBD1
clone_size: .
j_call: TRBJ2-7
v_call: TRBV6-5
cdr3_aa: CASSRGQAFYEQYF
cdr3_nt: TGTGCCAGCAGTCGGGGACAGGCCTTCTACGAGCAGTACTTC

d_call: TRBD1
clone_size: once
j_call: TRBJ1-5
v_call: TRBV30
cdr3_aa: CAWSVRQDRGYQPQHF
cdr3_nt: TGTGCCTGGAGTGTACGTCAGGACAGGGGATATCAGCCCCAGCATTTT

d_call: TRBD1
clone_size: .
j_call: TRBJ2-1
v_call: TRBV3-1/TRBV3-2
cdr3_aa: CASSLNFPGQGYNEQFF
cdr3_nt: TGTGCCAGCAGCCTTAACTTTCCGGGACAGGGCTACAATGAGCAGTTCTTC

d_call: TRBD1
clone_size: few
j_call: TRBJ1-2
v_call: TRBV25-1
cdr3_aa: CASGGQGSSGYTF
cdr3_nt: TGTGCCAGCGGGGGACAGGGGTCCTCCGGCTACACCTTC

d_call: .
clone_size: .
j_call: TRBJ1-4
v_call: TRBV4-1
cdr3_aa: CASSQGGGRSAPGVEKLFF
cdr3_nt: TGCGCCAGCAGCCAAGGGGGAGGACGGTCGGCGCCGGGTGTTGAAAAACTGTTTTTT

d_call: .
clone_size: .
j_call: TRBJ1-5
v_call: TRBV7-9
cdr3_aa: CASSPGSNQPQHF
cdr3_nt: TGTGCCAGCAGCCCAGGTAGCAATCAGCCCCAGCATTTT

d_call: .
clone_size: .
j_call: TRBJ1-1
v_call: TRBV19
cdr3_aa: CASSTMGRAVGAFF
cdr3_nt: TGTGCCAGTAGTACAATGGGGCGCGCGGTAGGGGCTTTCTTT

d_call: TRBD2
clone_size: .
j_call: TRBJ2-3
v_call: TRBV7-2
cdr3_aa: CASSLDLAGGSTDTQYF
cdr3_nt: TGTGCCAGCAGCTTGGATCTAGCGGGGGGAAGCACAGATACGCAGTATTTT

d_call: TRBD1
clone_size: .
j_call: TRBJ1-6
v_call: TRBV19
cdr3_aa: CASRLDRGHSPLHF
cdr3_nt: TGTGCCAGTAGGCTCGACAGGGGGCACTCACCCCTCCACTTT

d_call: TRBD1
clone_size: .
j_call: TRBJ1-1
v_call: TRBV11-2
cdr3_aa: CASSLGTGLNTEAFF
cdr3_nt: TGTGCCAGCAGCTTAGGGACAGGGCTAAACACTGAAGCTTTCTTT

d_call: .
clone_size: .
j_call: TRBJ2-5
v_call: TRBV11-2
cdr3_aa: CASSSNQARWYQETQYF
cdr3_nt: TGTGCCAGCAGCTCCAACCAGGCCCGCTGGTACCAAGAGACCCAGTACTTC

d_call: .
clone_size: .
j_call: TRBJ2-1
v_call: TRBV25-1
cdr3_aa: CASSERQEVYNEQFF
cdr3_nt: TGTGCCAGCAGCGAAAGACAGGAGGTTTACAATGAGCAGTTCTTC

d_call: TRBD2
clone_size: .
j_call: TRBJ2-2
v_call: TRBV7-9
cdr3_aa: CASSFRGGGTGELFF
cdr3_nt: TGTGCCAGCAGCTTTCGCGGGGGAGGGACCGGGGAGCTGTTTTTT

d_call: TRBD2
clone_size: .
j_call: TRBJ2-5
v_call: TRBV5-8
cdr3_aa: CASSLGLAGEETQYF
cdr3_nt: TGTGCCAGCAGCTTAGGCCTAGCGGGCGAGGAGACCCAGTACTTC

d_call: .
clone_size: once
j_call: TRBJ1-2
v_call: TRBV6-5
cdr3_aa: CASSYSIAGNYGYTF
cdr3_nt: TGTGCCAGCAGTTACTCGATCGCAGGGAACTATGGCTACACCTTC

d_call: TRBD1
clone_size: .
j_call: TRBJ1-5
v_call: TRBV18
cdr3_aa: CASSPGTGDQPQHF
cdr3_nt: TGTGCCAGCTCACCAGGGACAGGGGATCAGCCCCAGCATTTT

d_call: .
clone_size: .
j_call: TRBJ2-1
v_call: TRBV10-3
cdr3_aa: CAISEGTTTRYDNEQFF
cdr3_nt: TGTGCCATCAGTGAGGGAACGACTACCCGGTACGACAATGAGCAGTTCTTC

d_call: .
clone_size: .
j_call: TRBJ1-2
v_call: TRBV14
cdr3_aa: CASSQVRGRDYGYTF
cdr3_nt: TGTGCCAGCAGCCAAGTCAGGGGCCGAGACTATGGCTACACCTTC

d_call: .
clone_size: .
j_call: TRBJ1-5
v_call: TRBV9
cdr3_aa: CASSGGGTAEWPQHF
cdr3_nt: TGTGCCAGCAGCGGGGGGGGCACTGCCGAGTGGCCCCAGCATTTT

d_call: .
clone_size: many
j_call: TRBJ1-2
v_call: TRBV9
cdr3_aa: CASSAQTGRYGYTF
cdr3_nt: TGTGCCAGCAGCGCCCAAACAGGGCGGTATGGCTACACCTTC

d_call: .
clone_size: .
j_call: TRBJ1-1
v_call: TRBV5-1
cdr3_aa: CASSFPAGSGERGSTEAFF
cdr3_nt: TGCGCCAGCAGCTTCCCCGCGGGTTCAGGGGAGAGGGGTAGCACTGAAGCTTTCTTT

d_call: .
clone_size: .
j_call: TRBJ2-5
v_call: TRBV6-5
cdr3_aa: CASVFLRGETQYF
cdr3_nt: TGTGCCAGCGTGTTCCTTAGAGGGGAGACCCAGTACTTC

d_call: TRBD2
clone_size: few
j_call: TRBJ2-3
v_call: TRBV5-8
cdr3_aa: CASSSMLAGADTQYF
cdr3_nt: TGTGCCAGCAGCTCAATGCTAGCGGGGGCAGATACGCAGTATTTT

d_call: TRBD1
clone_size: few
j_call: TRBJ1-5
v_call: TRBV2
cdr3_aa: CATGGTGNQPQHF
cdr3_nt: TGTGCCACGGGGGGGACAGGGAATCAGCCCCAGCATTTT

d_call: TRBD1
clone_size: .
j_call: TRBJ1-5
v_call: TRBV6-6
cdr3_aa: CASSRSMTGGFSQPQHF
cdr3_nt: TGTGCCAGCAGTCGCTCCATGACAGGGGGTTTTAGTCAGCCCCAGCATTTT

d_call: TRBD1
clone_size: .
j_call: TRBJ2-5
v_call: TRBV5-1
cdr3_aa: CASSLLGQGGQETQYF
cdr3_nt: TGCGCCAGCAGCTTGCTGGGACAGGGGGGCCAAGAGACCCAGTACTTC

d_call: .
clone_size: once
j_call: TRBJ1-1
v_call: TRBV7-9
cdr3_aa: CASSLGLTEAFF
cdr3_nt: TGTGCCAGCAGCTTAGGACTGACTGAAGCTTTCTTT

d_call: TRBD1
clone_size: .
j_call: TRBJ2-6
v_call: TRBV19
cdr3_aa: CASRATGAGANVLTF
cdr3_nt: TGTGCCAGTAGGGCAACAGGGGCTGGGGCCAACGTCCTGACTTTC

d_call: .
clone_size: .
j_call: TRBJ1-2
v_call: TRBV2
cdr3_aa: CASSDGTPNGYTF
cdr3_nt: TGTGCCAGCAGTGACGGGACACCCAATGGCTACACCTTC

d_call: .
clone_size: .
j_call: TRBJ2-1
v_call: TRBV11-2
cdr3_aa: CASSFSQGWGNEQFF
cdr3_nt: TGTGCCAGCAGCTTTTCGCAGGGATGGGGCAATGAGCAGTTCTTC

d_call: TRBD1
clone_size: .
j_call: TRBJ1-2
v_call: TRBV6-1
cdr3_aa: CASSEDRKYGYTF
cdr3_nt: TGTGCCAGCAGTGAGGACAGGAAATATGGCTACACCTTC

d_call: TRBD1
clone_size: .
j_call: TRBJ2-1
v_call: TRBV30
cdr3_aa: CAWSGTGRRYNEQFF
cdr3_nt: TGTGCCTGGAGTGGGACAGGGAGACGGTACAATGAGCAGTTCTTC

d_call: TRBD2
clone_size: .
j_call: TRBJ2-5
v_call: TRBV27
cdr3_aa: CASSMGGAGGSETQYF
cdr3_nt: TGTGCCAGCTCTATGGGGGGAGCGGGGGGGTCAGAGACCCAGTACTTC

d_call: .
clone_size: .
j_call: TRBJ2-5
v_call: TRBV5-6
cdr3_aa: CASSVGWTNQETQYF
cdr3_nt: TGTGCCAGCAGCGTCGGGTGGACAAACCAAGAGACCCAGTACTTC

d_call: TRBD1
clone_size: .
j_call: TRBJ1-3
v_call: TRBV9
cdr3_aa: CASSASGTAAGNTIYF
cdr3_nt: TGTGCCAGCAGCGCTTCCGGGACAGCAGCTGGAAACACCATATATTTT